The next 4 T cell receptor beta chains were all read from a single sample in a study of cytomegalovirus exposure and HLA in healthy donors (TCRdb year 2017). Library construction relied on the immunoSEQ multiplex PCR assay. For the multiplex PCR, a mixture combining 60 forward primers for TCR Vbeta segments and 13 reverse primers for TCR Jbeta segments was used. TCRdb took over this immuneACCESS table, retaining in-frame rearrangements with V and J assigned. Such tables are incomplete; in checked studies, under half of the missing clones stem from an unresolved V gene, and the remainder is unexplained. The sample table shows about 180,000 clones, and 76% are seen once. The top ten clones comprise 1.5% to 2% of the sample. Sequenced input: PBMCs. Receptor source: a man between 18 and 35 years old in good health and CMV-seronegative.

The chain couples TRBV18 to TRBJ2-1; D may be TRBD2 (5 bases). Trimming took 2 bases from V and 2 from J, leaving 16 bases between them. The V gene's germline CDR1 is KGHSH and CDR2 LQKENI. The CDR3 is 17 residues long. CDR3 bases: TGTGCCAGCTCACCAGGGCTGGCAGGACTCACCTACAATGAGCAGTTCTTC. It is translated as CASSPGLAGLTYNEQFF.

The chain employs TRBV27 and TRBJ2-5; TRBD1 matches at 10 bases. This CDR3 has 15 amino acids. In germline, CDR1 is MNHEY, CDR2 SMNVEV (reference sequence). The V and J ends lost 5 bases and 3 bases, in that order; junction bases with no gene match: 6. The CDR3 sequence is CASSPPGQGKETQYF. CDR3 nucleotides: TGTGCCAGCAGTCCTCCGGGACAGGGGAAAGAGACCCAGTACTTC.

This clone was counted between two and nine times. V usage is TRBV19 and J usage is TRBJ2-1; 12 bases agree with TRBD2. Germline V gene data show CDR1 as LNHDA and CDR2 as SQIVND (reference sequence). The J segment lost 10 bases and the V segment lost 6 bases, leaving 7 bases of the junction unmatched. The CDR3 consists of 14 residues. The DNA of the CDR3 is TGTGCCAGTAGACTAGCGGGGGGCCCCAGGGAGCAGTTCTTC. This codes for CASRLAGGPREQFF.

The chain recombines TRBV25-1 with TRBJ2-7; a weak D match, TRBD2 (5 bases). Germline V gene lookup returns CDR1 MGHDK and CDR2 SYGVNS. V lost 4 bases, J lost 7 bases, and 14 bases lay in between. The CDR3 contains 13 residues. The CDR3 sequence is CASSVLKTGEQYF. CDR3 coding DNA: TGTGCCAGCAGTGTACTTAAAACGGGAGAGCAGTACTTC.